Given below is one T cell receptor beta chain in context. A much larger clonotype is one base distant, so this may be a read error. TCRdb fed the 5' RACE reads into MiXCR, producing one record per CDR3 protein. The sample lists 350,000 to 450,000 distinct CDR3 sequences, about 18% occurring once. The data stem from a study of identical twins. The germline V gene encodes CDR1 MGHRA and CDR2 YSYEKL. CDR3 size: 19 residues. The rearrangement joins TRBV4-1 to TRBJ2-2, with D tentatively TRBD1 (6 bases). The TCR was taken from a man aged 50-60 years in good health. Specimen: naive T cells sorted from blood. The chain's CDR3 is CASSQETHRTGSNTGELSF. For the CDR3, the DNA is TGCGCCAGCAGCCAAGAGACGCATCGTACAGGGTCGAACACCGGGGAGCTGTCTTTT.